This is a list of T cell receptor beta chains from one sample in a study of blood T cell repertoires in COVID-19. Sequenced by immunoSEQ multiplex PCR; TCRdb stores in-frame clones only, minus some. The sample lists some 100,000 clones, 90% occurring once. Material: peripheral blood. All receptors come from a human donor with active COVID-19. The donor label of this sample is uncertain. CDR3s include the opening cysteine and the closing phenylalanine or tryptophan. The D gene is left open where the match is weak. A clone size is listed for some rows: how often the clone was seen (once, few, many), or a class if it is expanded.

CASSLRDRGPGGGELFF	TGCGCCAGCAGCCTCCGGGACAGGGGGCCGGGAGGCGGGGAGCTGTTTTTT	TRBV5-1	TRBJ2-2	17	TRBD1	NA
CASSLVPGENTEAFF	TGTGCCAGCAGCTTAGTGCCAGGTGAGAACACTGAAGCTTTCTTT	TRBV7-9	TRBJ1-1	15	NA	NA
CASSKEHDRGRTEAFF	TGTGCCAGCAGCAAAGAACACGACAGGGGGCGAACTGAAGCTTTCTTT	TRBV21-1	TRBJ1-1	16	NA	NA
CASSATGGASTEAFF	TGTGCCAGCAGCGCTACAGGGGGCGCGAGCACTGAAGCTTTCTTT	TRBV9	TRBJ1-1	15	TRBD1	NA
CASSLPGGDRYEQYF	TGTGCCAGCAGCCTGCCAGGGGGCGATCGCTACGAGCAGTACTTC	TRBV3-1/TRBV3-2	TRBJ2-7	15	TRBD1	once
CASSYGGTEAFF	TGTGCCAGCAGTTACGGGGGAACTGAAGCTTTCTTT	TRBV5-4	TRBJ1-1	12	NA	NA
CASSSSRLAGASYEQYF	TGTGCCAGCAGTTCGAGTAGGCTAGCGGGGGCATCCTACGAGCAGTACTTC	TRBV27	TRBJ2-7	17	TRBD2	NA
CASSQLRGFSYNEQFF	TGTGCCAGCAGCCAACTTAGGGGTTTCTCCTACAATGAGCAGTTCTTC	TRBV5-6	TRBJ2-1	16	NA	NA
CASSLADSWTYEQYF	TGTGCCAGCAGCTTAGCGGACAGTTGGACCTACGAGCAGTACTTC	TRBV7-6	TRBJ2-7	15	NA	NA
CASSIGPSTGIHGYTF	TGCGCCAGCAGCATAGGTCCGTCGACAGGGATTCATGGCTACACCTTC	TRBV5-1	TRBJ1-2	16	TRBD1	NA
CASSLETTRYF	TGTGCCAGCAGCTTAGAAACCACTAGGTATTTT	TRBV11-2	TRBJ2-3	11	NA	NA
CASSLVQRGYYEQYF	TGTGCCAGCAGCTTAGTACAGCGGGGGTACTACGAGCAGTACTTC	TRBV7-9	TRBJ2-7	15	TRBD2	NA
CASSEARGHEQYF	TGTGCCAGCAGTGAAGCGCGGGGACACGAGCAGTACTTC	TRBV6-1	TRBJ2-7	13	NA	NA
CASSLGGVHTEAFF	TGTGCCAGCAGCTTAGGGGGGGTCCACACTGAAGCTTTCTTT	TRBV7-9	TRBJ1-1	14	NA	few
CASSPQGADILGYTF	TGCGCCAGCAGCCCGCAGGGGGCCGATATTCTTGGCTACACCTTC	TRBV4-3	TRBJ1-2	15	TRBD1	NA
CASRTLGQGIGNEAFF	TGTGCCAGCAGGACATTGGGACAGGGAATCGGAAATGAAGCTTTCTTT	TRBV27	TRBJ1-1	16	TRBD1	NA
CASSRPGRGNTEAFF	TGCGCCAGCAGCCGACCCGGAAGAGGGAACACTGAAGCTTTCTTT	TRBV5-1	TRBJ1-1	15	NA	many
CASSQDRQGDTEAFF	TGCGCCAGCAGCCAAGATCGACAGGGTGACACTGAAGCTTTCTTT	TRBV4-3	TRBJ1-1	15	TRBD1	NA
CASSPGQLSTDTQYF	TGTGCCAGCTCACCAGGACAGCTCAGCACAGATACGCAGTATTTT	TRBV18	TRBJ2-3	15	NA	NA
CASSTRGLAGGRRDTQYF	TGTGCCAGCAGTACGCGGGGACTAGCGGGGGGCCGTCGAGATACGCAGTATTTT	TRBV27	TRBJ2-3	18	TRBD2	NA
CASSLLPGQGGNEQFF	TGTGCTAGCAGCTTATTACCGGGACAGGGGGGGAATGAGCAGTTCTTC	TRBV7-7	TRBJ2-1	16	TRBD1	NA
CASSTTSPPDSVGGAFF	TGCGCCAGCAGCACTACAAGTCCCCCGGACAGTGTTGGAGGAGCTTTCTTT	TRBV4-1	TRBJ1-1	17	NA	NA
CAWTDRGLSPLHF	TGTGCCTGGACCGACAGGGGGCTTTCACCCCTCCACTTT	TRBV30	TRBJ1-6	13	TRBD1	NA
CASSIGTGPSYEQYF	TGTGCCAGTAGTATCGGGACAGGACCTTCCTACGAGCAGTACTTC	TRBV19	TRBJ2-7	15	TRBD1	NA
CASTTSPGSNYGYTF	TGTGCCAGCACCACCTCCCCGGGGTCTAACTATGGCTACACCTTC	TRBV6-5	TRBJ1-2	15	NA	NA
CASRRGQHNEKLFF	TGTGCCAGCAGGAGGGGGCAACATAATGAAAAACTGTTTTTT	TRBV28	TRBJ1-4	14	TRBD1	NA
CASSIQDPVGIDQLAQHF	TGTGCCAGCAGTATACAGGACCCCGTAGGTATTGATCAATTGGCCCAGCATTTT	TRBV6-4	TRBJ1-5	18	NA	NA
CAISDRDSGANVLTF	TGTGCCATCAGTGACAGGGACTCTGGGGCCAACGTCCTGACTTTC	TRBV10-3	TRBJ2-6	15	NA	NA
CASSKARTGPYEQYF	TGTGCCAGCAGCAAAGCCAGGACAGGACCCTACGAGCAGTACTTC	TRBV21-1	TRBJ2-7	15	NA	NA
CASSTTGGYEKLFF	TGTGCCAGCAGCACGACAGGGGGATATGAAAAACTGTTTTTT	TRBV6-5	TRBJ1-4	14	TRBD1	NA
CASSPRAAAYEQYF	TGTGCCAGCTCACCACGCGCCGCCGCCTACGAGCAGTACTTC	TRBV18	TRBJ2-7	14	NA	NA
CASSSGDRYEQYF	TGTGCCAGCAGTTCAGGGGACCGCTACGAGCAGTACTTC	TRBV12-3/TRBV12-4	TRBJ2-7	13	NA	NA
CASSPQRSWITGELFF	TGTGCCAGCAGCCCTCAGAGGTCCTGGATAACCGGGGAGCTGTTTTTT	TRBV5-4	TRBJ2-2	16	NA	NA
CASREGAAEAFF	TGTGCCAGTAGGGAGGGGGCCGCTGAAGCTTTCTTT	TRBV19	TRBJ1-1	12	TRBD1	few
CASSVVGTNTDTQYF	TGTGCCAGCAGTGTAGTCGGGACAAACACAGATACGCAGTATTTT	TRBV2	TRBJ2-3	15	NA	NA
CASRPGALYGYTF	TGTGCCAGCAGACCAGGGGCCCTCTATGGCTACACCTTC	TRBV12-3/TRBV12-4	TRBJ1-2	13	NA	NA
CASSQGQGNQPQHF	TGTGCCAGCAGCCAGGGACAGGGGAATCAGCCCCAGCATTTT	TRBV9	TRBJ1-5	14	TRBD1	NA
CASGTGNGYTF	TGTGCCAGCGGTACAGGGAATGGCTACACCTTC	TRBV5-4	TRBJ1-2	11	NA	NA
CASSPGQGGQETQYF	TGTGCCAGCAGTCCTGGACAGGGGGGACAGGAGACCCAGTACTTC	TRBV7-9	TRBJ2-5	15	TRBD1	NA
CASSNDLGHGYTF	TGTGCCAGCAGCAACGATCTGGGGCATGGCTACACCTTC	TRBV11-2	TRBJ1-2	13	NA	NA
CASSLQGYNEQFF	TGTGCCAGCAGCTTACAGGGGTACAATGAGCAGTTCTTC	TRBV7-8	TRBJ2-1	13	NA	NA
CSVEFSSFPAYEQYF	TGCAGCGTTGAATTTTCGTCGTTTCCGGCCTACGAGCAGTACTTC	TRBV29-1	TRBJ2-7	15	NA	few
CASSPRDRGRSNQPQHF	TGTGCCAGCAGCCCAAGGGACAGGGGTCGTAGCAATCAGCCCCAGCATTTT	TRBV11-2	TRBJ1-5	17	TRBD1	NA
CASSIDFLAGGYEQYF	TGTGCCAGTAGTATAGATTTCCTAGCGGGGGGTTACGAGCAGTACTTC	TRBV19	TRBJ2-7	16	TRBD2	NA